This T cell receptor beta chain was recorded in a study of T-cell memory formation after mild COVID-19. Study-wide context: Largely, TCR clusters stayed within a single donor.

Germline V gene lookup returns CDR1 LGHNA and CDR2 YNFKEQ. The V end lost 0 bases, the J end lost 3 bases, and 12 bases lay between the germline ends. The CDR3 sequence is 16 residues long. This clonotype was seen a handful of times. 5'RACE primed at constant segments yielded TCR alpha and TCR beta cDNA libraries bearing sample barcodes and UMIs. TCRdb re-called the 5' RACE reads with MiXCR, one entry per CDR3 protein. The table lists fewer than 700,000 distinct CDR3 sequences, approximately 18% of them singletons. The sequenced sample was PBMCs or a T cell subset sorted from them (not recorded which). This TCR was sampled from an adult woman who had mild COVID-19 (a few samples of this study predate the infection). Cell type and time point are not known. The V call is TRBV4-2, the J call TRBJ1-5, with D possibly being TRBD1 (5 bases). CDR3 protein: CASSQDGGRLNQPQHF. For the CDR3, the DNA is TGTGCCAGCAGCCAAGATGGGGGACGGCTCAATCAGCCCCAGCATTTT.